Below, one T cell receptor beta chain is given with its context. Its antigen is unknown. The entry originates in a study of cytomegalovirus exposure and HLA in healthy donors. There are 15 residues in the CDR3. V trimming: 3 bases; J trimming: 2 bases; junction bases outside the gene matches: 5. CDR1 and CDR2 from the germline V gene are MDHEN and SYDVKM. The PCR made use of 60 Vbeta and 13 Jbeta primers. Clones were sequenced by immunoSEQ multiplex PCR, and TCRdb holds only the in-frame ones, with some missing. The sample holds about 130,000 clones, about 10% seen once. General study findings and limits: HLA alleles showed associations with roughly 17,000 TCR beta sequences in a later analysis, at a 0.05 false discovery rate. Follow-up analysis seemed to connect common viral pathogens with several of the most significant clusters identified.

This receptor was identified in a woman younger than 30 in good health and CMV-seropositive. The sequenced material came from PBMCs. The J gene is TRBJ2-3, the V gene TRBV28; 7 nucleotides match TRBD2. This CDR3 reads CASSFLAVYTDTQYF. In DNA, the CDR3 is TGTGCCAGCAGTTTTCTAGCGGTTTACACAGATACGCAGTATTTT.